Following are 19 T cell receptor beta chains from one sample sequenced in a study of Graves' ophthalmopathy and Graves' hyperthyroidism (dated by TCRdb to about 2018). TCRdb records Illumina HiSeq 2000 as the sequencer. For repertoire sequencing, the TCR beta CDR3 regions were amplified from RNA transcripts. The first round of RT-PCR was done with HTBI primers and the Qiagen OneStep RT-PCR kit, and was followed by a second round of multiplex PCR, then size selection and purification. Through fastp at Q25 and MiXCR, TCRdb rebuilt clones from the public reads, retaining in-frame beta chains. CDR3 protein sequences are deduplicated, and each keeps its most common genes and DNA. For this sample there are 1 million to 1.3 million distinct CDR3 sequences; 35% to 40% appear just once. The top ten constitute 8.5% to 14% of the sample. The specimen was peripheral blood or thyroid tissue (not recorded which). The receptors come from an adult man with Graves' hyperthyroidism.

This clonotype showed up many times. The chain is built from TRBV14 and TRBJ2-5; no reliable D call. Trimming cost V 1 base and J 5 bases, with 11 bases left between them. Germline assignment: CDR1 SGHDN and CDR2 FVKESK. The CDR3 is 14 amino acids. The chain's CDR3 is CASSQASLSETQYF. DNA for the CDR3: TGTGCCAGCAGCCAAGCTTCTCTGAGCGAGACCCAGTACTTC.

This clonotype occurred many times. This chain links TRBV20-1 with TRBJ1-6; 7 bases match TRBD1. V shed 6 bases and J 7 bases; nucleotides not matched to a gene: 9. This CDR3 region has 14 residues. Looked up from germline, CDR1 is DFQATT and CDR2 is SNEGSKA (reference sequence). This CDR3 reads CSAARDSKNSPLHF. The DNA of the CDR3 is TGCAGTGCGGCCCGGGACAGCAAAAATTCACCCCTCCACTTT.

The chain joins TRBV28 to TRBJ1-5; D unresolved. This CDR3 region has 14 residues. V lost 6 bases to trimming and J lost 1 base, with 10 bases between them. Germline values: CDR1 MDHEN, CDR2 SYDVKM. CDR3 bases: TGTGCCAGCAGCCTACCACAGAGCAATCAGCCCCAGCATTTT. It yields the protein CASSLPQSNQPQHF.

This clonotype was recorded at least ten times. The V gene is TRBV6-6, the J gene TRBJ1-1; D might be TRBD1 (6 bases). Looked up from germline, CDR1 is MNHNY and CDR2 is SVGAGI (reference sequence). The V end was cut by 6 bases, the J end by 7 bases, with 6 bases between. The CDR3 loop spans 10 amino acids. CDR3 DNA sequence: TGTGCCAGCAGGGACAGTGAAGCTTTCTTT. The encoded protein is CASRDSEAFF.

The rearrangement links TRBV7-2 to TRBJ1-5; D uncertain. CDR1 is SGHTA and CDR2 is FQGNSA in the germline V gene. This CDR3 is 13 amino acids long. The V and J ends lost 2 bases and 7 bases respectively, with 9 bases between them. CDR3: CASSLRAGQPQHF. The CDR3 coding sequence is TGTGCCAGCAGCTTAAGGGCCGGGCAGCCCCAGCATTTT.

Many counts were recorded for this clonotype. The chain recombines TRBV7-9 with TRBJ1-5, with D possibly TRBD1 on 6 matching bases. The germline V gene has CDR1 SEHNR and CDR2 FQNEAQ (reference sequence). The CDR3 is 14 residues long. V was trimmed by 6 bases and J by 3 bases, leaving 12 bases between them. The CDR3, as DNA: TGTGCCAGCAGTTATCAGGGGCTCAATCAGCCCCAGCATTTT. Translated, it gives CASSYQGLNQPQHF.

This clonotype was found many times. The V gene is TRBV7-8, the J gene TRBJ1-1; D perhaps matches TRBD1 (6 bases). Deletions cut 5 bases from V and 7 bases from J, with 14 bases between. Germline V gene data show CDR1 as SGHVS and CDR2 as FQNEAQ. The CDR3 covers 13 residues. CDR3: CASSRGLKGEAFF. DNA for the CDR3: TGTGCCAGCAGCCGGGGGCTTAAAGGTGAAGCTTTCTTT.

Details on this clonotype: One junction end disagrees with the germline gene, perhaps due to a read error. The J gene is TRBJ2-7, the V gene TRBV7-2, with D perhaps TRBD2 (5 bases). CDR1 SGHTA and CDR2 FQGNSA come from the germline V gene. This CDR3 has 14 amino acids. CDR3 sequence reads: CASSYEGLPYEQYF. In nucleotides, the CDR3 is TGCGCCAGCAGTTACGAGGGATTACCGTACGAGCAGTACTTC.

At least ten counts were recorded for this clonotype. The chain has TRBV29-1 and TRBJ1-3; no reliable D call. Germline CDR1 SQVTM, CDR2 ANQGSEA. Between the trimmed V and J ends, which lost 7 bases and 4 bases, there was a span of 11 bases. The CDR3 extends over 12 amino acids. This CDR3 reads CSASFQGNTIYF. For the CDR3, the DNA is TGCAGCGCGAGTTTTCAAGGAAACACCATATATTTT.

The CDR3 DNA reads as TGTGCCACCCAGTATACGGGGACAGCAGCCTACGAGCAGTACTTC. It specifies CATQYTGTAAYEQYF. The rearrangement uses TRBV19 and TRBJ2-7, with 7 bases aligning to TRBD1. Germline V gene sequence: CDR1 LNHDA, CDR2 SQIVND (reference sequence). V was pared by 10 bases and J by 2 bases, with 14 bases of the junction left unmatched. The CDR3 contains 15 residues.

This clonotype was detected a few times. The CDR3 region is CASSSGTQDTQYF. The CDR3, as DNA: TGTGCCAGCTCTTCCGGGACACAGGATACCCAGTACTTC. The V call is TRBV18, the J call TRBJ2-5, with TRBD1 as a possible D gene (6 bases). The length of the CDR3 is 13 residues. With 6 bases removed from V and 8 bases from J, the gap between germline ends came to 16 bases. CDR1 and CDR2 from the germline V gene are KGHSH and LQKENI.

This chain uses TRBV2 with TRBJ1-5; TRBD1 is a possible D gene (6 bases). CDR1 SNHLY and CDR2 FYNNEI come from the germline V gene. The CDR3 is 13 amino acids. V lost 7 bases to trimming and J lost 4 bases, with 11 bases between them. For the CDR3, the DNA is TGTGCCAGCACCATAACAGGGAATCAGCCCCAGCATTTT. Encoded protein: CASTITGNQPQHF.

A word on this clonotype: Sequence at one end of the junction differs from germline and may be a read error. The chain employs TRBV5-1 and TRBJ2-2; TRBD1 is a possible D gene (6 bases). This CDR3 has 15 residues. Germline V gives CDR1 SGHRS, CDR2 YFSETQ. In DNA form, the CDR3 reads TGCGCCAGTAGCTCGTTCGGCGGACAGACCGAGGAGCTGTTTTTT. This sequence encodes CASSSFGGQTEELFF. Supplemented by reference TRBV5-1 and TRBJ2-2, the full variable domain reads KAGVTQTPRYLIKTRGQQVTLSCSPISGHRSVSWYQQTPGQGLQFLFEYFSETQRNKGNFPGRFSGRQFSNSRSEMNVSTLELGDSALYLCASSSFGGQTEELFFGEGSRLTVL.

This clonotype was detected ten times or more. The rearrangement uses TRBV9 and TRBJ1-1, with D perhaps matching TRBD1 (5 bases). The CDR3 covers 14 residues. Germline V gives CDR1 SGDLS, CDR2 YYNGEE. The V end was cut by 7 bases, the J end by 0 bases, with 13 bases between. CDR3 DNA sequence: TGTGCCAGCCCCCAGACAGTCATGAACACTGAAGCTTTCTTT. Encoded protein: CASPQTVMNTEAFF.

This clonotype was seen only a few times. This chain links TRBV7-9 with TRBJ2-5; possible D gene TRBD2, 6 bases. The CDR3 is 14 residues long. The germline CDR1 and CDR2 sequences are SEHNR and FQNEAQ (reference sequence). Between the trimmed V and J ends, which lost 8 bases and 1 base, there was a span of 14 bases. CDR3 bases: TGTGCCAGCTCACCACGGGAGTTCCAAGAGACCCAGTACTTC. Translated, it gives CASSPREFQETQYF.

This chain uses TRBV19 with TRBJ2-5; D unclear. The CDR3 extends over 14 amino acids. CDR1 is LNHDA, CDR2 SQIVND, per germline (reference sequence). The V and J ends lost 5 bases and 2 bases respectively, with 12 bases between them. The CDR3 loop is CASSGALGQETQYF. The CDR3 DNA is TGTGCCAGTAGTGGAGCACTTGGACAAGAGACCCAGTACTTC.

This clonotype has only a few counts. The V call is TRBV19, the J call TRBJ1-5; unclear D gene. From germline, CDR1 is LNHDA and CDR2 SQIVND (reference sequence). This CDR3 has 16 residues. The V end lost 5 bases, the J end lost 4 bases, and 18 bases lay between the germline ends. In nucleotides, the CDR3 is TGTGCCAGTAGTCCTTTAGTGGGCAGAAAAAATCAGCCCCAGCATTTT. Translating gives CASSPLVGRKNQPQHF. The full variable domain, completed using reference TRBV19 and TRBJ1-5, is DGGITQSPKYLFRKEGQNVTLSCEQNLNHDAMYWYRQDPGQGLRLIYYSQIVNDFQKGDIAEGYSVSREKKESFPLTVTSAQKNPTAFYLCASSPLVGRKNQPQHFGDGTRLSIL.

The chain is built from TRBV19 and TRBJ2-2; 7 bases agree with TRBD2. V was pared by 0 bases and J by 6 bases, with 13 bases of the junction left unmatched. Germline V gene data show CDR1 as LNHDA and CDR2 as SQIVND (reference sequence). The CDR3 runs 18 residues. The CDR3 nucleotides are TGTGCCAGTAGTATAGAGGGCAGGGACTACTCTTTCTCCGGGGAGCTGTTTTTT. Translating gives CASSIEGRDYSFSGELFF. Full variable domain (remainder filled in from reference TRBV19 and TRBJ2-2): DGGITQSPKYLFRKEGQNVTLSCEQNLNHDAMYWYRQDPGQGLRLIYYSQIVNDFQKGDIAEGYSVSREKKESFPLTVTSAQKNPTAFYLCASSIEGRDYSFSGELFFGEGSRLTVL.

This clonotype was counted only a few times. J is TRBJ2-2 and V is TRBV12-3 or TRBV12-4; D uncertain. Trimming pared 4 bases from V and 0 bases from J, leaving 12 bases between. This CDR3 region has 16 residues. CDR3 sequence (DNA): TGTGCCAGCAGTTCGCTACGAGGAACGAACACCGGGGAGCTGTTTTTT. Translated: CASSSLRGTNTGELFF.